These 14 T cell receptor beta chains were all obtained from the same sample, sequenced in a study of blood T cell repertoires in COVID-19. Here immunoSEQ multiplex PCR was the method, and the copy in TCRdb shows in-frame clones only, minus some. The data contain over 80,000 clones, roughly nine tenths of them singletons. The sequencing sample was made of peripheral blood. These receptors came from a human donor with active COVID-19. The donor label of this sample is uncertain.

The rearrangement uses TRBV29-1 and TRBJ2-7; D call uncertain. Per the germline V gene, CDR1 is SQVTM and CDR2 is ANQGSEA. Between the trimmed V and J ends, which lost 3 bases and 3 bases, there was a span of 12 bases. The CDR3 contains 13 residues. The CDR3 is CSVEHSLNYEQYF. The CDR3 DNA sequence: TGCAGCGTTGAGCACAGTTTGAACTACGAGCAGTACTTC.

J is TRBJ2-7 and V is TRBV19; 9 bases match TRBD1. Germline lookup yields CDR1 LNHDA and CDR2 SQIVND (reference sequence). The trim removed 5 bases at V and 6 bases at J, leaving 8 bases unmatched. There are 14 residues in the CDR3. This CDR3 is CASSSRDRDSEQYF. CDR3 bases: TGTGCCAGTAGTTCCCGGGACAGGGACTCCGAGCAGTACTTC.

J is TRBJ2-5 and V is TRBV4-3; TRBD1 might be the D (6 bases). Trimming stripped 0 bases from V and 4 bases from J, with 12 bases between. Germline CDR1 is LGHNA and CDR2 is YSLEER. The CDR3 is 15 amino acids. The CDR3 sequence: CASSQDLTGGETQYF. DNA of the CDR3: TGCGCCAGCAGCCAAGATTTGACAGGAGGAGAGACCCAGTACTTC.

This clone occurred a few times. This chain uses TRBV5-6 with TRBJ1-2; D might be TRBD1 (5 bases). Germline values: CDR1 SGHDT, CDR2 YYEEEE. The CDR3 sequence is 15 residues long. V lost 4 bases, J lost 2 bases, and 15 bases lay in between. As DNA, the CDR3 is TGTGCCAGCAGCCCCGGGGGGGGTGTAAACTATGGCTACACCTTC. Its protein product is CASSPGGGVNYGYTF.

The chain uses TRBV5-1 and TRBJ1-1, with D tentatively TRBD1 (6 bases). V was shortened by 1 base and J by 1 base, with 8 bases between the two germline ends. The length of the CDR3 is 14 residues. Germline values: CDR1 SGHRS, CDR2 YFSETQ. CDR3 sequence: CASSLSGANTEAFF. CDR3 DNA sequence: TGCGCCAGCAGCTTGTCAGGGGCGAACACTGAAGCTTTCTTT.

This chain links TRBV9 with TRBJ2-1; D is possibly TRBD2 (5 bases). This CDR3 comprises 15 residues. Trimming pared 0 bases from V and 7 bases from J, leaving 14 bases between. Germline-derived CDR1 and CDR2 are SGDLS and YYNGEE. CDR3 sequence (DNA): TGTGCCAGCAGCGTAGGCGGAGGTGAAGGAAATGAGCAGTTCTTC. Its protein product is CASSVGGGEGNEQFF.

The rearrangement joins TRBV9 to TRBJ1-1, with D possibly matching TRBD1 (6 bases). The germline V gene has CDR1 SGDLS and CDR2 YYNGEE. V was cut by 3 bases and J by 2 bases, with 8 bases left in between. This CDR3 comprises 13 residues. CDR3 residues: CASSAQGNTEAFF. In nucleotides, the CDR3 is TGTGCCAGCAGCGCACAGGGAAACACTGAAGCTTTCTTT.

The rearrangement joins TRBV5-1 to TRBJ2-1; 9 bases align to TRBD2. CDR3 size: 15 residues. J lost 2 bases, V lost 1 base, and 1 base had no gene match. Germline-derived CDR1 and CDR2 are SGHRS and YFSETQ. The CDR3 DNA sequence: TGCGCCAGCAGCTTGTTAGCGGGGGCCTACAATGAGCAGTTCTTC. This translates into CASSLLAGAYNEQFF.

The chain couples TRBV9 to TRBJ2-1; 11 bases agree with TRBD2. Germline V gene sequence: CDR1 SGDLS, CDR2 YYNGEE. The CDR3 runs 20 residues. V lost 4 bases and J lost 0; bases outside the gene matches: 15. DNA of the CDR3: TGTGCCAGCAGCCGACCTAGCGGGGGGACTACGGCCAGCTCCTACAATGAGCAGTTCTTC. Amino acids: CASSRPSGGTTASSYNEQFF.

This chain's CDR3 is CASSLRDSSGYTF. CDR3 nucleotides: TGTGCCAGCAGTTTGCGGGACTCGAGTGGCTACACCTTC. The rearrangement uses TRBV6-4 and TRBJ1-2, with TRBD1 as a possible D gene (5 bases). Germline V gives CDR1 MRHNA, CDR2 SNTAGT. V was cut by 5 bases and J by 7 bases, with 14 bases left in between. There are 13 residues in the CDR3.

V is TRBV4-2 and J is TRBJ1-2; 9 nucleotides align to TRBD1. Germline V gene sequence: CDR1 LGHNA, CDR2 YNFKEQ. CDR3 length: 17 residues. With 0 bases clipped from V and 5 bases from J, the junction kept 10 bases outside the gene matches. In DNA form, the CDR3 reads TGTGCCAGCAGCCAAGATAGAAGGACAGGGGCTATGTATGGCTACACCTTC. Its protein product is CASSQDRRTGAMYGYTF.

This chain joins TRBV5-1 and TRBJ1-1, with D maybe TRBD1 (6 bases). Germline CDR1 and CDR2: SGHRS and YFSETQ. The V end was cut by 1 base, the J end by 1 base, with 11 bases between. The CDR3 sequence is 15 residues long. CDR3 bases: TGCGCCAGCAGCTTGTTTGGGGGACAGAACACTGAAGCTTTCTTT. It is translated as CASSLFGGQNTEAFF. The full variable domain, completed using reference TRBV5-1 and TRBJ1-1, is KAGVTQTPRYLIKTRGQQVTLSCSPISGHRSVSWYQQTPGQGLQFLFEYFSETQRNKGNFPGRFSGRQFSNSRSEMNVSTLELGDSALYLCASSLFGGQNTEAFFGQGTRLTVV.

V gene TRBV11-3 combines with J gene TRBJ2-3; a possible D gene is TRBD1 (5 bases). Trimming pared 5 bases from V and 5 bases from J, leaving 11 bases between. CDR3 length: 13 residues. The germline V gene encodes CDR1 SGHNT and CDR2 YENEEA. The CDR3 nucleotides are TGTGCCAGCAGCCCACGACAGCGAGATACGCAGTATTTT. Protein product: CASSPRQRDTQYF.

This clone occurred a few times. The V and J genes are TRBV2 and TRBJ1-5; 8 bases map to TRBD1. The ends lost 4 bases at V and 5 bases at J; junction bases unmatched: 10. The CDR3 totals 16 residues. Germline V gives CDR1 SNHLY, CDR2 FYNNEI. The CDR3 reads CASSGPDRVPHQPQHF. The DNA for the CDR3 is TGTGCCAGCAGTGGGCCGGACAGGGTGCCTCATCAGCCCCAGCATTTT.